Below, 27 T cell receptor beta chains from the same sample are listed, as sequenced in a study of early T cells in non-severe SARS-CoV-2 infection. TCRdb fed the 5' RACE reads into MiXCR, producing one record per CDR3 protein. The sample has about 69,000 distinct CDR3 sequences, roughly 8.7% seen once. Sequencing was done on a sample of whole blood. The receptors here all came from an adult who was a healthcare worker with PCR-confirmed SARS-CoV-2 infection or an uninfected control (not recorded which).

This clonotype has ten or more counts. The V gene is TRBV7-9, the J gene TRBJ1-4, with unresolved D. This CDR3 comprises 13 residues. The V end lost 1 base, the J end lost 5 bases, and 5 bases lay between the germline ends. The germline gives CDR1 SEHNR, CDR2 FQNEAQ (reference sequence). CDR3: CASSLELNEKLFF. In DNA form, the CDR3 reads TGTGCCAGCAGCTTAGAGTTAAATGAAAAACTGTTTTTT.

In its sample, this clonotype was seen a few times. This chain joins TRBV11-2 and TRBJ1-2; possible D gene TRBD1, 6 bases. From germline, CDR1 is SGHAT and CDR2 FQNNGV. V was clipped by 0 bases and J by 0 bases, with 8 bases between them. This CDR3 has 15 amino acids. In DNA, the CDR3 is TGTGCCAGCAGCTTAGACCAGGGGCCTAACTATGGCTACACCTTC. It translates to CASSLDQGPNYGYTF.

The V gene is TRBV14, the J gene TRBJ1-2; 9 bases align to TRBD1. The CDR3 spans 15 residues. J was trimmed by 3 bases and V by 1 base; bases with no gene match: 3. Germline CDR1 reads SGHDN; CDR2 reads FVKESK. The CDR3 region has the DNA TGTGCCAGCAGCCAAGGACAGGGGGTCCACTATGGCTACACCTTC. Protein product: CASSQGQGVHYGYTF.

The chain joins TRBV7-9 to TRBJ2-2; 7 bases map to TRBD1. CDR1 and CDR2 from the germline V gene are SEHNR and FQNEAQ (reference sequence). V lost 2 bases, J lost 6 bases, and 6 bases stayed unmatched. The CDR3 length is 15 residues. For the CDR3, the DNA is TGTGCCAGCAGCTTAACAGACAGGGTCGCCGGGGAGCTGTTTTTT. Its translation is CASSLTDRVAGELFF.

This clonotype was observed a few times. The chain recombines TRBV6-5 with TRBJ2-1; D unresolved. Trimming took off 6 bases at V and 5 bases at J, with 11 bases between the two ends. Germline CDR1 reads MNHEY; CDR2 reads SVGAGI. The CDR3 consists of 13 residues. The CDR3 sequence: CASRNGPHNEQFF. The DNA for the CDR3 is TGTGCCAGCAGAAACGGGCCTCACAATGAGCAGTTCTTC.

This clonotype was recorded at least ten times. CDR3 sequence reads: CASHPTSGINTGELFF. Here the CDR3 DNA reads TGTGCCAGCCACCCGACTAGCGGGATAAACACCGGGGAGCTGTTTTTT. V is TRBV7-8 and J is TRBJ2-2; 11 bases match TRBD2. V was clipped by 8 bases and J by 2 bases; unmatched bases: 7. The CDR3 is 16 amino acids. From germline, CDR1 is SGHVS and CDR2 FQNEAQ.

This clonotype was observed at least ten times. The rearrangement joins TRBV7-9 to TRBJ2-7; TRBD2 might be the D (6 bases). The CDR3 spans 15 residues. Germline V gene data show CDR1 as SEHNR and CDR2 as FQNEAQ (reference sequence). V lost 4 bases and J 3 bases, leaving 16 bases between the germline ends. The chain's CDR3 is CASSSYRDSFYEQYF. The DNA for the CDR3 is TGTGCCAGCAGCTCCTACCGGGACTCCTTCTACGAGCAGTACTTC.

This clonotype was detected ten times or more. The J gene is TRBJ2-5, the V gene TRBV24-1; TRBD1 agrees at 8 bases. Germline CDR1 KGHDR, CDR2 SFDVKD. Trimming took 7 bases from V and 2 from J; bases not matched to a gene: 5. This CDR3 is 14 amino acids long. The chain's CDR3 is CATRKTGDQETQYF. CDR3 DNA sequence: TGTGCCACCAGGAAGACAGGGGATCAAGAGACCCAGTACTTC.

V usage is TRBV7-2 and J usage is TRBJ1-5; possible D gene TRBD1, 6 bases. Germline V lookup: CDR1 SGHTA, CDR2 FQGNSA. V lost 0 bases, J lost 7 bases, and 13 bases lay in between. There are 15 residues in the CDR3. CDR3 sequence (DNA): TGTGCCAGCAGCTTAGCGTCCGGGGGGGCCCAGCCCCAGCATTTT. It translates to CASSLASGGAQPQHF.

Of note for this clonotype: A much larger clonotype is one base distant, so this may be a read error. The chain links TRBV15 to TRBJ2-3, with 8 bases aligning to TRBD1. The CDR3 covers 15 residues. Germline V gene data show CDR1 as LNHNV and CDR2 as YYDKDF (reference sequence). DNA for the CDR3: TGTGTCACCAGCAGGGTCAGGGGGCCCACAGATACGCAGTATTTT. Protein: CVTSRVRGPTDTQYF. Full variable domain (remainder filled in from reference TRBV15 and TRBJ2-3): DAMVIQNPRYQVTQFGKPVTLSCSQTLNHNVMYWYQQKSSQAPKLLFHYYDKDFNNEADTPDNFQSRRPNTSFCFLDIRSPGLGDTAMYLCVTSRVRGPTDTQYFGPGTRLTVL.

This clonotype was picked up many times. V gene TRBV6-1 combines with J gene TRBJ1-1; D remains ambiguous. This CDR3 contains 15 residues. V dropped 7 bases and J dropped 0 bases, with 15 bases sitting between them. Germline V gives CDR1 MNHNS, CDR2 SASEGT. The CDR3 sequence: CASMKLVSVNTEAFF. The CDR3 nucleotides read TGTGCCAGCATGAAACTCGTGTCCGTGAACACTGAAGCTTTCTTT.

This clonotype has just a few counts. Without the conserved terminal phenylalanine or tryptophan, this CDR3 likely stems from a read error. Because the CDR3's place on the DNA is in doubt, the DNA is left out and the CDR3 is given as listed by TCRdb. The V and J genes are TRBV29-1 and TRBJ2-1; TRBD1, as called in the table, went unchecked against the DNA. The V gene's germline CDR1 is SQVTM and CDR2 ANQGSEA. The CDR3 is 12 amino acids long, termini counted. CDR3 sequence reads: CSVVGGPEAYLD.

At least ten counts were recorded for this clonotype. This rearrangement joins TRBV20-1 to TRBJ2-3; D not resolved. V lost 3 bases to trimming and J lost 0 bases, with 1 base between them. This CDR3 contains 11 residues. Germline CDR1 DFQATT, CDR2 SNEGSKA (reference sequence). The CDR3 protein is CSASSTDTQYF. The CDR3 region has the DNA TGCAGTGCTAGCAGCACAGATACGCAGTATTTT.

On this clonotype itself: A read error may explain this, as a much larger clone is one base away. CDR3 nucleotide sequence: TGTGCCAGCAGCGTAGGAGGGCTGGAGATTAGTGAGCAGTTCTTC. This gives the protein CASSVGGLEISEQFF. The chain carries TRBV9 and TRBJ2-1; a possible D gene is TRBD2 (5 bases). The CDR3 has 15 residues. From germline, CDR1 is SGDLS and CDR2 YYNGEE. V lost 0 bases and J lost 9, with 16 bases in between.

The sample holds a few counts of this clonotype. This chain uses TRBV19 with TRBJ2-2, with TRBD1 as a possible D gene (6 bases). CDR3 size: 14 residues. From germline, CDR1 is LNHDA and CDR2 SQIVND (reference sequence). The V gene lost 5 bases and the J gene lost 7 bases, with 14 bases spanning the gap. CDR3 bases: TGTGCCAGTAGTCAATACAGGGTCCGCGGGGAGCTGTTTTTT. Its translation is CASSQYRVRGELFF.

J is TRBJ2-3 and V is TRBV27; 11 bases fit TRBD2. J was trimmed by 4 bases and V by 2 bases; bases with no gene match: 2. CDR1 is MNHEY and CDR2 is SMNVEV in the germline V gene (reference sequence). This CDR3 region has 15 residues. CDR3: CASSLGGLAADTQYF. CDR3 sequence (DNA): TGTGCCAGCAGTTTAGGGGGACTAGCGGCAGATACGCAGTATTTT.

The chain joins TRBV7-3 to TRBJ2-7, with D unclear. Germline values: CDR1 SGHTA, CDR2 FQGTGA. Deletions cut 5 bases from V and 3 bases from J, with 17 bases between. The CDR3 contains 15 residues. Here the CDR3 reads CASSAQADSDYEQYF. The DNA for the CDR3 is TGTGCCAGCAGCGCCCAGGCCGACTCTGACTACGAGCAGTACTTC.

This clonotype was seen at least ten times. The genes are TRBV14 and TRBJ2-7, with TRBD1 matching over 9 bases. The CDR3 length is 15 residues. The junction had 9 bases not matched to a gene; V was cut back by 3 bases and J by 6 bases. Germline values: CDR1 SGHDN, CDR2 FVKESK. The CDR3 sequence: CASSQIKGQGFEQYF. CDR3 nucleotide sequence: TGTGCCAGCAGCCAGATTAAGGGACAGGGTTTCGAGCAGTACTTC.

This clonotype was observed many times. The CDR3 loop reads CSGGLITGELFF. For the CDR3, the DNA is TGCAGCGGTGGACTGATCACCGGGGAGCTGTTTTTT. The rearrangement uses TRBV29-1 and TRBJ2-2, with a possible D match to TRBD2 (5 bases). CDR3 size: 12 residues. The germline V gene has CDR1 SQVTM and CDR2 ANQGSEA. Trimming stripped 7 bases from V and 4 bases from J, with 10 bases between.

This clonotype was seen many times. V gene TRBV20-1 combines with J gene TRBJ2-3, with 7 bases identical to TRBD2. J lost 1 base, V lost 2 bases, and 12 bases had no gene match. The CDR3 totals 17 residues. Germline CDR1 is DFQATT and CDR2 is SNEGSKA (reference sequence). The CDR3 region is CSARIMAGVKGTDTQYF. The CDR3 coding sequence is TGCAGTGCTAGAATTATGGCGGGGGTTAAGGGCACAGATACGCAGTATTTT.

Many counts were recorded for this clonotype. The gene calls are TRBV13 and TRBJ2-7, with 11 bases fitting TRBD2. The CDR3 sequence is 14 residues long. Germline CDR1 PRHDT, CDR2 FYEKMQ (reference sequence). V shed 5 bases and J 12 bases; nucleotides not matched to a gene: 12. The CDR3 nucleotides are TGTGCCAGCAGCGGGACTAGCGGCGGCCAACTTCGGTACTTC. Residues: CASSGTSGGQLRYF.

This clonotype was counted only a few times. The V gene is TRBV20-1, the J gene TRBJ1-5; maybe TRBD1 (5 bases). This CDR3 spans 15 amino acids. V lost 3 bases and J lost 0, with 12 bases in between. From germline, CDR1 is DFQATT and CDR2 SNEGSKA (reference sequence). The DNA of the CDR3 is TGCAGTGCTAGGGCTGGGGGAAATAGCAATCAGCCCCAGCATTTT. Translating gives CSARAGGNSNQPQHF.

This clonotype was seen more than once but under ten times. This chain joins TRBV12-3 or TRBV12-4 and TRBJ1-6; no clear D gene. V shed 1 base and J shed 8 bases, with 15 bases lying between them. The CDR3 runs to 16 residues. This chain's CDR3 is CASSLGQLGYDSPLHF. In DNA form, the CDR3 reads TGTGCCAGCAGTTTAGGTCAGCTAGGTTATGATTCACCCCTCCACTTT.

CDR3 residues: CASSLSRSSNTGELFF. CDR3 sequence (DNA): TGTGCCAGCAGCTTAAGCCGGAGTTCGAACACCGGGGAGCTGTTTTTT. The rearrangement joins TRBV11-2 to TRBJ2-2; D gene uncertain. The CDR3 sequence is 16 residues long. Trimming pared 2 bases from V and 0 bases from J, leaving 10 bases between. CDR1 and CDR2 from the germline V gene are SGHAT and FQNNGV.

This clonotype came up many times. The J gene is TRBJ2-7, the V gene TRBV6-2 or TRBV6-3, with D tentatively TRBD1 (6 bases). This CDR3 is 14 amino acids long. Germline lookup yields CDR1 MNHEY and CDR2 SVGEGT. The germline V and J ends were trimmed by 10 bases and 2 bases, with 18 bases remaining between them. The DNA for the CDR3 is TGTGCCACCGCCCCGACAGGATTGACCTACGAGCAGTACTTC. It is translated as CATAPTGLTYEQYF.

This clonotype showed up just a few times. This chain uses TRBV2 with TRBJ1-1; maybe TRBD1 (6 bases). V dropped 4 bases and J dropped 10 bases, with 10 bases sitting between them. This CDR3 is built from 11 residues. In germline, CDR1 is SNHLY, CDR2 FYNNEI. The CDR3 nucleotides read TGTGCCAGCAGTGGACAGGTGGCAGCTTTCTTT. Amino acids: CASSGQVAAFF.

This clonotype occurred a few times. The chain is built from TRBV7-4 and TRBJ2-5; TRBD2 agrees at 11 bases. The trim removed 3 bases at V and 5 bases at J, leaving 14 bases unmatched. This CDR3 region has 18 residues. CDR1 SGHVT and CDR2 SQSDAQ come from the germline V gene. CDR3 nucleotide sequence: TGTGCCAGCAGCTTGGACCCAACTAGCGGGAGTATCTTGGAGACCCAGTACTTC. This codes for CASSLDPTSGSILETQYF. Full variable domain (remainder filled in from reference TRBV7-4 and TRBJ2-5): GAGVSQSPRYKVAKRGRDVALRCDSISGHVTLYWYRQTLGQGSEVLTYSQSDAQRDKSGRPSGRFSAERPERSVSTLKIQRTEQGDSAVYLCASSLDPTSGSILETQYFGPGTRLLVL.